The clone carrying this TCR beta chain was recorded only once. The trim removed 6 bases at V and 4 bases at J, leaving 9 bases unmatched. The CDR3 totals 15 residues. Germline assignment: CDR1 SQVTM and CDR2 ANQGSEA. TCRdb reprocessed the 5' RACE reads with MiXCR, giving one entry per CDR3 protein. The table includes around 590,000 distinct CDR3 sequences, about 12% detected once. The data were obtained in a study of T cells after yellow fever vaccination. The sequence came from a man aged 25-45 years who received the YFV17D yellow fever vaccine. Sequenced here: PBMCs, sampled on the day of the yellow fever booster vaccination. The rearrangement uses TRBV29-1 and TRBJ2-2; TRBD1 matches at 9 bases. The CDR3 protein is CSVQTGTGSTGELFF. The CDR3 DNA is TGCAGCGTGCAAACCGGGACAGGGAGCACCGGGGAGCTGTTTTTT.